Below are 20 T cell receptor beta chains sequenced from a single sample in a study of blood T cell repertoires in COVID-19. The assay was immunoSEQ multiplex PCR, and TCRdb's table has in-frame clones only and misses some. The sample yields fewer than 350,000 clones, more than 75% seen once. The sequencing sample was made of peripheral blood. Receptors were obtained from a woman younger than 45 who had recovered from COVID-19.

The chain is built from TRBV5-1 and TRBJ1-5; no definite D call. Between the trimmed V and J ends, which lost 0 bases and 4 bases, there was a span of 11 bases. The V gene's germline CDR1 is SGHRS and CDR2 YFSETQ. The CDR3 runs 15 residues. The CDR3 coding sequence is TGCGCCAGCAGCTTGGACGGGTTTGGGAATCAGCCCCAGCATTTT. Translated: CASSLDGFGNQPQHF. Variable domain in full (rest from reference TRBV5-1 and TRBJ1-5): KAGVTQTPRYLIKTRGQQVTLSCSPISGHRSVSWYQQTPGQGLQFLFEYFSETQRNKGNFPGRFSGRQFSNSRSEMNVSTLELGDSALYLCASSLDGFGNQPQHFGDGTRLSIL.

J is TRBJ2-5 and V is TRBV7-9, with 11 nucleotides matching TRBD2. With V trimmed by 1 base and J by 5 bases, 12 bases remained unmatched. This CDR3 comprises 18 residues. Germline CDR1 is SEHNR and CDR2 is FQNEAQ (reference sequence). The CDR3 is CASSLVASGRRVGETQYF. In nucleotides, the CDR3 is TGTGCCAGCAGCTTAGTGGCTAGCGGGAGGAGGGTCGGGGAGACCCAGTACTTC.

CDR3 bases: TGTGCCAGCAGTCCGATTACGAGGGCTAACTATGGCTACACCTTC. Translating it yields CASSPITRANYGYTF. The chain uses TRBV28 and TRBJ1-2; the D is unclear. V gave up 5 bases and J gave up 0 bases, with 13 bases separating them. Germline-derived CDR1 and CDR2 are MDHEN and SYDVKM. The CDR3 is 15 amino acids.

This clone was seen once. The chain couples TRBV6-7 to TRBJ1-5; 7 bases align to TRBD1. TRBV6-7 carries the ORF label, with uncertain function. V was clipped by 6 bases and J by 7 bases; unmatched bases: 12. The length of the CDR3 is 15 residues. The CDR3 nucleotides read TGTGCCAGCAGCGGAGGGACAGACGCTACGCAGCCCCAGCATTTT. The encoded protein is CASSGGTDATQPQHF.

This rearrangement joins TRBV6-5 to TRBJ2-7; 7 bases are shared with TRBD1. The V and J ends lost 6 bases and 2 bases, in that order; junction bases with no gene match: 7. This CDR3 is built from 14 residues. Germline V gene data show CDR1 as MNHEY and CDR2 as SVGAGI. The chain's CDR3 is CASRAPGQTYEQYF. CDR3 bases: TGTGCCAGCAGAGCACCGGGACAGACCTACGAGCAGTACTTC.

This sequence joins TRBV4-1 and TRBJ2-5; 9 bases agree with TRBD1. The V gene's germline CDR1 is MGHRA and CDR2 YSYEKL. CDR3 length equals 16 residues. V shed 0 bases and J 4 bases; nucleotides not matched to a gene: 6. The CDR3 bases are TGCGCCAGCAGCCAAGATGTGGGACAGGGAGGAGAGACCCAGTACTTC. Its protein product is CASSQDVGQGGETQYF.

The chain links TRBV11-1 to TRBJ1-2; TRBD1 is a possible D gene (5 bases). The germline V and J ends were trimmed by 5 bases and 4 bases, with 14 bases remaining between them. Germline CDR1 and CDR2: SGHAT and FQDESV (reference sequence). This CDR3 region has 14 residues. CDR3 region: CASSPVGPSYGYTF. CDR3 DNA: TGTGCCAGCAGCCCGGTGGGGCCCTCCTATGGCTACACCTTC.

This chain's CDR3 is CASSFEGNTEAFF. Here the CDR3 DNA reads TGTGCCAGCAGTTTTGAGGGGAACACTGAAGCTTTCTTT. The V and J genes are TRBV12-3 or TRBV12-4 and TRBJ1-1; D gene ambiguous. Trimming cost V 3 bases and J 1 base, with 6 bases left between them. There are 13 residues in the CDR3.

The gene calls are TRBV2 and TRBJ2-7; 8 nucleotides agree with TRBD1. This CDR3 is built from 13 residues. Unmatched junction bases numbered 1, after V lost 5 bases and J lost 1 base. The V gene's germline CDR1 is SNHLY and CDR2 FYNNEI. The CDR3 reads CASSRDRSYEQYF. In nucleotides, the CDR3 is TGTGCCAGCAGTCGGGACAGGTCCTACGAGCAGTACTTC.

This clone has just a few counts. V and J are TRBV4-1 and TRBJ2-6, with unresolved D. Trimming stripped 3 bases from V and 2 bases from J, with 11 bases between. The length of the CDR3 is 16 residues. Germline V CDR1 and CDR2: MGHRA, YSYEKL. As DNA, the CDR3 is TGCGCCAGCAGCCAGTTAACAGTCGCTGGGGCCAACGTCCTGACTTTC. Translated: CASSQLTVAGANVLTF.

The J gene is TRBJ1-5, the V gene TRBV2, with 10 bases aligning to TRBD1. The CDR3 is 13 residues long. V was clipped by 4 bases and J by 7 bases; unmatched bases: 1. CDR1 SNHLY and CDR2 FYNNEI come from the germline V gene. CDR3 bases: TGTGCCAGCAGTGGGGGACAGGGGCAGCCCCAGCATTTT. This gives the protein CASSGGQGQPQHF.

V gene TRBV7-9 combines with J gene TRBJ2-1; weak D call: TRBD2 (5 bases). This CDR3 region has 14 residues. Trimming stripped 0 bases from V and 5 bases from J, with 8 bases between. Germline assignment: CDR1 SEHNR and CDR2 FQNEAQ (reference sequence). CDR3 sequence (DNA): TGTGCCAGCAGCTTAGCGGGAGCTGACAATGAGCAGTTCTTC. Its protein is CASSLAGADNEQFF.

The chain links TRBV5-1 to TRBJ1-2; 7 bases map to TRBD1. Per germline, CDR1 SGHRS and CDR2 YFSETQ. The CDR3 consists of 15 residues. V was clipped by 0 bases and J by 0 bases; unmatched bases: 2. The CDR3 is CASSLGQGSNYGYTF. In nucleotides, the CDR3 is TGCGCCAGCAGCTTGGGACAGGGCTCTAACTATGGCTACACCTTC.

The J gene is TRBJ2-1, the V gene TRBV3-1 (or the pseudogene TRBV3-2); the D gene is possibly TRBD1 (5 bases). Trimming took off 4 bases at V and 8 bases at J, with 9 bases between the two ends. Germline CDR1 and CDR2: LGHDT and YNNKEL (reference sequence). CDR3 length equals 12 residues. The CDR3 protein is CASSPRVDEQFF. The CDR3 nucleotides read TGTGCCAGCAGCCCCAGGGTCGATGAGCAGTTCTTC.

The chain has TRBV5-1 and TRBJ1-2; TRBD1 agrees at 12 bases. This CDR3 has 15 residues. Unmatched junction bases numbered 5, after V lost 1 base and J lost 7 bases. The germline V gene encodes CDR1 SGHRS and CDR2 YFSETQ. The CDR3 DNA reads as TGCGCCAGCAGCTTGACGGGACAGGGGGCGGCTGGCTACACCTTC. Translated: CASSLTGQGAAGYTF.

The genes are TRBV3-1 (or the pseudogene TRBV3-2) and TRBJ2-3; 13 positions match TRBD2. Germline-derived CDR1 and CDR2 are LGHDT and YNNKEL (reference sequence). CDR3 size: 17 residues. V was pared by 2 bases and J by 2 bases, with 4 bases of the junction left unmatched. The chain's CDR3 is CASSQHGLAGATDTQYF. The CDR3, as DNA: TGTGCCAGCAGCCAACACGGACTAGCGGGGGCCACAGATACGCAGTATTTT.

V usage is TRBV9 and J usage is TRBJ2-2; D is ambiguous. The V gene's germline CDR1 is SGDLS and CDR2 YYNGEE. The CDR3 runs to 13 residues. V lost 3 bases, J lost 5 bases, and 8 bases lay in between. The CDR3 nucleotides read TGTGCCAGCAGCGCGGTCGGGACCGGGGAGCTGTTTTTT. Translation gives CASSAVGTGELFF.

The rearrangement uses TRBV5-1 and TRBJ2-5; 10 nucleotides line up with TRBD1. Germline trimming cut 5 bases from V and 1 base from J; bases unmatched to any gene: 2. CDR3 length: 14 residues. Germline assignment: CDR1 SGHRS and CDR2 YFSETQ. CDR3 sequence (DNA): TGCGCCAGCAGTGGGACAGGGGTCCAAGAGACCCAGTACTTC. This codes for CASSGTGVQETQYF.

The genes are TRBV24-1 and TRBJ2-1; no definite D call. Germline-derived CDR1 and CDR2 are KGHDR and SFDVKD. Trimming left V 5 bases short and J 1 base short, with 5 bases between. CDR3 length: 13 amino acids. For the CDR3, the DNA is TGTGCCACCAGTGGCAGTTCCTACAATGAGCAGTTCTTC. Translation: CATSGSSYNEQFF.

This clone was counted once. The rearrangement uses TRBV6-5 and TRBJ2-7; 9 bases align to TRBD2. V lost 4 bases, J lost 0 bases, and 4 bases stayed unmatched. The CDR3 runs to 15 residues. Germline values: CDR1 MNHEY, CDR2 SVGAGI. CDR3 residues: CASSSSGLASYEQYF. DNA of the CDR3: TGTGCCAGCAGTTCCTCGGGACTAGCCTCCTACGAGCAGTACTTC.